This is a list of T cell receptor beta chains from one sample in a study of T cell responses to AZD1222 COVID-19 vaccine. Produced via immunoSEQ multiplex PCR; TCRdb's table is partial and in-frame only. This table holds about 130,000 clones, roughly 93% found once. Sequenced here: peripheral blood, sampled 28 days after the second AZD1222 dose. Every receptor here comes from an adult who received the AZD1222 COVID-19 vaccine. CDR3s include the opening cysteine and the closing phenylalanine or tryptophan. D genes are given only for firm matches. Size is omitted from some rows. Given values are once, few, many or a class for expanded clones.

v_gene	j_gene	d_gene	abundance	CDR3aa	CDR3nt
TRBV5-1	TRBJ1-1	.	.	CASSLGRGFGMDTEAFF	TGCGCCAGCAGCTTAGGTAGGGGATTTGGCATGGACACTGAAGCTTTCTTT
TRBV6-5	TRBJ1-1	TRBD1	.	CASRMTGRPEAFF	TGTGCCAGCAGAATGACAGGGAGGCCTGAAGCTTTCTTT
TRBV5-1	TRBJ2-2	.	.	CASSSEGLYTGELFF	TGCGCCAGCAGCTCCGAGGGACTGTACACCGGGGAGCTGTTTTTT
TRBV11-3	TRBJ2-1	.	.	CASSLGPWDLGHEQFF	TGTGCCAGCAGCTTGGGACCCTGGGACTTGGGCCATGAGCAGTTCTTC
TRBV28	TRBJ1-1	.	.	CASSSLRHPAFF	TGTGCCAGCAGTTCACTTAGACACCCCGCTTTCTTT
TRBV9	TRBJ2-3	.	.	CASSVEVGTDTQYF	TGTGCCAGCAGCGTAGAAGTGGGCACAGATACGCAGTATTTT
TRBV2	TRBJ2-7	.	.	CASSTGFSSEQYF	TGTGCCAGCAGTACAGGGTTCTCGTCCGAGCAGTACTTC
TRBV5-1	TRBJ2-3	.	.	CASSSRGSTDTQYF	TGCGCCAGCAGCTCCAGGGGAAGCACAGATACGCAGTATTTT
TRBV9	TRBJ1-1	TRBD1	.	CASSFQGANTEAFF	TGTGCCAGCAGCTTCCAGGGGGCGAATACTGAAGCTTTCTTT
TRBV29-1	TRBJ1-2	.	.	CSVEVRGGGYGYTF	TGCAGCGTTGAAGTGAGAGGGGGAGGGTATGGCTACACCTTC
TRBV15	TRBJ1-5	.	.	CATSIEPTDSNQPQHF	TGTGCCACCAGCATAGAGCCCACAGATAGCAATCAGCCCCAGCATTTT
TRBV27	TRBJ2-3	.	.	CASSLERSGDTQYF	TGTGCCAGCAGTTTAGAGAGGTCCGGGGATACGCAGTATTTT
TRBV5-1	TRBJ2-1	.	.	CASSLNSVYNEQFF	TGCGCCAGCAGCTTGAATTCAGTATACAATGAGCAGTTCTTC
TRBV7-9	TRBJ2-5	TRBD2	.	CASSLVSGSETQYF	TGTGCCAGCAGCTTGGTCAGCGGGAGTGAGACCCAGTACTTC
TRBV2	TRBJ1-5	.	.	CASSESRTASYSNQPQHF	TGTGCCAGCAGTGAATCACGGACAGCCTCGTATAGCAATCAGCCCCAGCATTTT
TRBV6-1	TRBJ2-1	.	.	CASSEASRRHEQFF	TGTGCCAGCAGTGAAGCCTCTAGGAGGCATGAGCAGTTCTTC
TRBV19	TRBJ1-3	.	.	CASSTFGGSSGNTIYF	TGTGCCAGTAGTACCTTCGGGGGGTCCTCTGGAAACACCATATATTTT
TRBV5-1	TRBJ2-1	TRBD1	.	CASSPRGTVERKFF	TGCGCCAGCAGCCCCCGAGGGACAGTTGAAAGAAAGTTCTTC
TRBV7-6	TRBJ2-3	.	.	CASSLVTSSRSDTQYF	TGTGCCAGCAGCTTAGTTACCTCCTCACGATCAGATACGCAGTATTTT
TRBV7-3	TRBJ2-1	.	.	CASSPGGGSYNEQFF	TGTGCCAGCAGCCCGGGCGGCGGCTCCTACAATGAGCAGTTCTTC
TRBV7-3	TRBJ1-1	.	.	CASSSHMNTEAFF	TGTGCCAGCAGCTCCCACATGAACACTGAAGCTTTCTTT
TRBV7-8	TRBJ2-7	TRBD1	.	CASSLRDRVGEQYF	TGTGCCAGCAGCCTCCGGGACAGGGTGGGCGAGCAGTACTTC
TRBV19	TRBJ2-2	.	.	CASSTSRRLSTGELFF	TGTGCCAGTAGTACAAGCCGCCGGTTGAGCACCGGGGAGCTGTTTTTT
TRBV28	TRBJ1-5	.	.	CASSLSGQGQPQHF	TGTGCCAGCAGTTTATCGGGGCAGGGTCAGCCCCAGCATTTT
TRBV5-1	TRBJ1-6	.	.	CASSEGFVDSPLHF	TGCGCCAGCAGCGAGGGATTTGTGGATTCACCCCTCCACTTT
TRBV30	TRBJ2-7	.	.	CAWSPPVYEQYF	TGTGCCTGGAGCCCCCCTGTCTACGAGCAGTACTTC
TRBV9	TRBJ2-1	TRBD2	.	CASSAEGTSGDNEQFF	TGTGCCAGCAGCGCTGAGGGGACTAGCGGGGACAATGAGCAGTTCTTC
TRBV5-8	TRBJ1-2	.	.	CASSLVRNGYTF	TGTGCCAGCAGCTTAGTCCGGAATGGCTACACCTTC
TRBV6-1	TRBJ1-1	.	.	CASSEYTRNTEAFF	TGTGCCAGCAGTGAGTATACAAGGAACACTGAAGCTTTCTTT
TRBV5-1	TRBJ2-5	TRBD2	.	CASSLGIAGGGETQYF	TGCGCCAGCAGCTTGGGGATAGCGGGAGGAGGGGAGACCCAGTACTTC
TRBV28	TRBJ1-4	.	.	CATGNRDGGEKLFF	TGTGCCACCGGCAACAGGGACGGGGGTGAAAAACTGTTTTTT
TRBV5-1	TRBJ1-3	.	.	CASSLAAASGNTIYF	TGCGCCAGCAGCTTGGCGGCGGCCTCTGGAAACACCATATATTTT
TRBV9	TRBJ2-1	.	.	CASSAGTRPNEQFF	TGTGCCAGCAGCGCCGGGACCCGGCCCAATGAGCAGTTCTTC
TRBV7-8	TRBJ1-1	.	few	CASSLGATELNTEAFF	TGTGCCAGCAGCTTGGGAGCGACAGAATTGAACACTGAAGCTTTCTTT
TRBV6-1	TRBJ1-5	.	.	CASSEIPYSNQPQHF	TGTGCCAGCAGTGAAATTCCTTATAGCAATCAGCCCCAGCATTTT
TRBV9	TRBJ2-1	.	.	CASSQVAGSPNEQFF	TGTGCCAGCAGCCAGGTGGCGGGGAGTCCCAATGAGCAGTTCTTC
TRBV7-3	TRBJ2-1	.	.	CASSPRGMRVSGNEQFF	TGTGCCAGCAGCCCCCGGGGTATGAGGGTGTCGGGTAATGAGCAGTTCTTC
TRBV4-1	TRBJ1-2	.	.	CASSHPGRINYGYTF	TGCGCCAGCAGCCATCCGGGACGGATTAACTATGGCTACACCTTC
TRBV7-3	TRBJ2-3	.	.	CASSPTLGGDTQYF	TGTGCCAGCAGCCCGACCCTCGGGGGCGATACGCAGTATTTT
TRBV7-9	TRBJ2-3	TRBD2	.	CASSKLAGVSTDTQYF	TGTGCCAGCAGCAAACTAGCGGGAGTTAGCACAGATACGCAGTATTTT
TRBV5-4	TRBJ1-2	.	.	CASSSTALLTGRYGYTF	TGTGCCAGCAGCTCCACCGCACTACTAACAGGGAGATATGGCTACACCTTC
TRBV3-1/TRBV3-2	TRBJ2-7	.	.	CASGGGDEQYF	TGTGCCAGCGGGGGCGGAGACGAGCAGTACTTC
TRBV2	TRBJ1-1	.	few	CASKLGGHQNTEAFF	TGTGCCAGCAAGTTGGGCGGGCATCAGAACACTGAAGCTTTCTTT
TRBV7-2	TRBJ1-5	.	.	CASSSAPNQPQHF	TGTGCCAGCAGCTCCGCCCCCAATCAGCCCCAGCATTTT
TRBV20-1	TRBJ2-5	.	.	CSASLWGRDGKETQYF	TGCAGTGCTAGTTTATGGGGCAGGGACGGGAAAGAGACCCAGTACTTC
TRBV29-1	TRBJ2-1	.	.	CSVDLEGGGQFF	TGCAGCGTTGATCTCGAGGGAGGGGGGCAGTTCTTC
TRBV12-5	TRBJ2-7	.	.	CASGLVVGARYEQYF	TGTGCTAGTGGTTTGGTCGTGGGGGCTCGGTACGAGCAGTACTTC